This T cell receptor (beta chain) was sequenced for a study of blood T cell repertoires in COVID-19. For the study at large: PBMCs, B-cell-depleted T cells, or T cells were the source of the cDNA or gDNA that made up the material.

Participant-given clinical history determined each cohort assignment. In the authors' methods: Amplifying reference gene primers gave estimates of nucleated cell counts. Generated by immunoSEQ multiplex PCR, the TCRdb table keeps only in-frame clones and is missing some. V, J and clone size were drawn from that table, and D and trimming were deduced from the DNA. The table lists approximately 150,000 clones, 65% to 90% of them singletons. Trimming stripped 0 bases from V and 8 bases from J, with 8 bases between. The CDR3 runs to 12 residues. From germline, CDR1 is SGHTS and CDR2 YDEGEE. The source of this sequence is a man aged 50 or older who had recovered from COVID-19. Sequenced sample: PBMCs or T cells enriched from blood (not recorded which). The J gene is TRBJ1-2, the V gene TRBV5-8; D uncertain. The CDR3 sequence: CASSLASVGYTF. CDR3 bases: TGTGCCAGCAGCTTGGCATCGGTCGGCTACACCTTC.